These 8 T cell receptor beta chains share one sample of origin, sequenced in a study of shared clonotypes between healthy human individuals. Measured with immunoSEQ multiplex PCR; TCRdb has only the in-frame clones, and not every one. Of 1.5 million to 1.9 million clones in the sample, 98% were seen once. Sequencing was carried out using naive CD4+ T cells sorted from blood. Subset defined: CD45RA+ positively selected. The receptors come from a young man in good health.

This clone has just one count. This chain uses TRBV27 with TRBJ2-1; possibly TRBD1 for D (5 bases). CDR1 is MNHEY and CDR2 is SMNVEV in the germline V gene (reference sequence). Trimming took off 10 bases at V and 5 bases at J, with 12 bases between the two ends. The CDR3 is made up of 12 amino acids. CDR3 bases: TGTGCCACCCACCGGACAAACAATGAGCAGTTCTTC. Its translation is CATHRTNNEQFF.

CDR3 in amino acids: CASSPGIGTGDEKLFF. In DNA form, the CDR3 reads TGTGCCAGCAGCCCCGGCATCGGGACAGGGGACGAAAAACTGTTTTTT. The chain joins TRBV9 to TRBJ1-4; TRBD1 matches at 10 bases. Germline CDR1 SGDLS, CDR2 YYNGEE. CDR3 length: 16 amino acids. The V segment lost 4 bases and the J segment 8 bases; nucleotides outside the gene matches: 11. Full variable domain (outside the CDR3, taken from reference TRBV9 and TRBJ1-4): DSGVTQTPKHLITATGQRVTLRCSPRSGDLSVYWYQQSLDQGLQFLIQYYNGEERAKGNILERFSAQQFPDLHSELNLSSLELGDSALYFCASSPGIGTGDEKLFFGSGTQLSVL.

V is TRBV11-2 and J is TRBJ2-3; D is uncertain. The CDR3 is 14 amino acids. The germline CDR1 and CDR2 sequences are SGHAT and FQNNGV. V shed 3 bases and J shed 0 bases, with 7 bases lying between them. The DNA for the CDR3 is TGTGCCAGCAGCTTCCACTCCAGCACAGATACGCAGTATTTT. It encodes CASSFHSSTDTQYF.

In the case of this clone: The sample contains more than one DNA sequence encoding this CDR3. The rearrangement joins TRBV28 to TRBJ2-7; 8 nucleotides agree with TRBD1. Germline assignment: CDR1 MDHEN and CDR2 SYDVKM. This CDR3 is built from 13 residues. J gave up 4 bases and V 3 bases, and 2 bases lay outside the gene matches. The DNA of the CDR3 is TGTGCCAGCAGTTTTACAGGGGGTTACGAGCAGTACTTC. Translating it yields CASSFTGGYEQYF.

CDR3 residues: CASSLVLAGHYEQFF. In DNA form, the CDR3 reads TGTGCCAGCAGCTTAGTCCTAGCGGGACACTATGAGCAGTTCTTC. The rearrangement uses TRBV11-2 and TRBJ2-1; TRBD2 agrees at 9 bases. V lost 1 base to trimming and J lost 8 bases; unmatched junction nucleotides: 6. This CDR3 region has 15 residues. Germline V gives CDR1 SGHAT, CDR2 FQNNGV.

V gene TRBV19 combines with J gene TRBJ2-1; 7 bases fit TRBD1. V shed 5 bases and J 9 bases; nucleotides not matched to a gene: 10. The CDR3 has 14 residues. Germline V gene data show CDR1 as LNHDA and CDR2 as SQIVND (reference sequence). The CDR3 here is CASSELQGKSEQFF. The CDR3 bases are TGTGCCAGTAGTGAACTACAGGGGAAGAGTGAGCAGTTCTTC.

This clone showed up just once. CDR3 residues: CASSLLGPEETQYF. DNA of the CDR3: TGTGCCAGCAGCTTATTGGGTCCGGAGGAGACCCAGTACTTC. This rearrangement joins TRBV7-3 to TRBJ2-5; unclear D gene. V gave up 2 bases and J gave up 5 bases, with 12 bases separating them. In germline, CDR1 is SGHTA, CDR2 FQGTGA. The CDR3 has 14 amino acids.

The chain links TRBV28 to TRBJ1-3; TRBD1 matches at 7 bases. Germline loops: CDR1 MDHEN, CDR2 SYDVKM. V lost 6 bases to trimming and J lost 8 bases; unmatched junction nucleotides: 13. The CDR3 runs to 15 residues. CDR3 sequence: CASSQTGTVVYTIYF. CDR3 in DNA: TGTGCCAGCAGCCAAACCGGGACAGTGGTATACACCATATATTTT.